Following are 28 T cell receptor beta chains from one sample sequenced in a study of blood T cell repertoires in COVID-19. Repertoires were generated with immunoSEQ multiplex PCR, while TCRdb's copy carries only in-frame clones and drops some. The table records 350,000 to 400,000 clones, about 90% of them present only once. The sequenced sample consisted of PBMCs or T cells enriched from blood (not recorded which). All receptors derive from a woman aged 25 to 39 who had recovered from COVID-19.

This chain links TRBV21-1 with TRBJ2-6; the DNA was not used to check the table's D call, TRBD1. TRBV21-1 is given as a pseudogene. This CDR3 has 18 amino acids. The CDR3 loop reads CASSKTDSPSSGANVLTF. The CDR3 nucleotides are TGTGCCAGCAGCAAGACCGACAGTCCAAGCTCTGGGGCCAACGTCCTGACTTTC.

The chain employs TRBV7-2 and TRBJ2-3, with D uncertain. The CDR3 is made up of 15 amino acids. V was cut by 5 bases and J by 0 bases, with 12 bases left in between. CDR1 is SGHTA and CDR2 is FQGNSA in the germline V gene. Here the CDR3 DNA reads TGTGCCAGCAGCCCCTTCTTAACTAGCACAGATACGCAGTATTTT. Encoded protein: CASSPFLTSTDTQYF.

This chain uses TRBV19 with TRBJ1-3; D ambiguous. This CDR3 comprises 13 residues. Germline loops: CDR1 LNHDA, CDR2 SQIVND (reference sequence). The germline V and J ends were trimmed by 10 bases and 2 bases, with 12 bases remaining between them. The CDR3 spells CATYSTTGNTIYF. The CDR3 nucleotides are TGTGCCACCTACAGTACCACTGGAAACACCATATATTTT.

This chain uses TRBV7-2 with TRBJ2-5; TRBD1 matches at 10 bases. CDR1 and CDR2 (germline): SGHTA, FQGNSA. The CDR3 is 16 amino acids. V shed 1 base and J 5 bases; nucleotides not matched to a gene: 7. The CDR3: CASSLGGTGARETQYF. CDR3 sequence (DNA): TGTGCCAGCAGCTTAGGCGGGACAGGGGCACGGGAGACCCAGTACTTC.

This chain links TRBV3-1 (or the pseudogene TRBV3-2) with TRBJ2-1; TRBD2 might be the D (6 bases). CDR1 is LGHDT, CDR2 YNNKEL, per germline (reference sequence). This CDR3 contains 15 residues. The ends were cut back, 7 bases at V and 9 bases at J, with 22 bases in the middle. CDR3 sequence (DNA): TGTGCCAGCACCTCAGTATGGGGGGTGCAGGGTGAGCAGTTCTTC. Translation: CASTSVWGVQGEQFF.

J is TRBJ1-5 and V is TRBV6-6, with D unclear. Germline V gene data show CDR1 as MNHNY and CDR2 as SVGAGI (reference sequence). This CDR3 comprises 16 residues. V lost 0 bases to trimming and J lost 5 bases, with 14 bases between them. The CDR3 sequence: CASSYSMRGNDQPQHF. As DNA, the CDR3 is TGTGCCAGCAGTTACTCGATGCGAGGAAATGATCAGCCCCAGCATTTT.

CDR3 residues: CASSTRTGGFGNQPQHF. The CDR3 nucleotides are TGTGCCAGTAGTACGAGGACAGGGGGGTTCGGCAATCAGCCCCAGCATTTT. The chain carries TRBV19 and TRBJ1-5; 10 nucleotides match TRBD1. Germline CDR1 and CDR2: LNHDA and SQIVND (reference sequence). The length of the CDR3 is 17 residues. The J segment lost 2 bases and the V segment lost 4 bases, leaving 8 bases of the junction unmatched. Supplemented by reference TRBV19 and TRBJ1-5, the full variable domain reads DGGITQSPKYLFRKEGQNVTLSCEQNLNHDAMYWYRQDPGQGLRLIYYSQIVNDFQKGDIAEGYSVSREKKESFPLTVTSAQKNPTAFYLCASSTRTGGFGNQPQHFGDGTRLSIL.

V and J are TRBV28 and TRBJ1-6, with 8 bases that match TRBD1. CDR1 is MDHEN and CDR2 is SYDVKM in the germline V gene. Trimming cost V 5 bases and J 9 bases; bases outside gene matches: 6. The CDR3 covers 14 residues. The CDR3 nucleotides read TGTGCCAGCAGTACAGGGGGACTGGCTTCACCCCTCCACTTT. This encodes CASSTGGLASPLHF.

The rearrangement joins TRBV2 to TRBJ2-2, with D tentatively TRBD2 (5 bases). Looked up from germline, CDR1 is SNHLY and CDR2 is FYNNEI. The germline V and J ends were trimmed by 3 bases and 3 bases, with 8 bases remaining between them. This CDR3 has 14 amino acids. The CDR3 DNA reads TGTGCCAGCAGTGAGTTCGGGGACACCGGGGAGCTGTTTTTT. It translates to CASSEFGDTGELFF. The whole variable domain, remainder taken from reference TRBV2 and TRBJ2-2, is EPEVTQTPSHQVTQMGQEVILRCVPISNHLYFYWYRQILGQKVEFLVSFYNNEISEKSEIFDDQFSVERPDGSNFTLKIRSTKLEDSAMYFCASSEFGDTGELFFGEGSRLTVL.

The gene calls are TRBV11-2 and TRBJ1-2; a possible D gene is TRBD1 (6 bases). Trimming shortened V by 5 bases and J by 6 bases, and 19 bases separated the two germline ends. The CDR3 has 15 amino acids. Looked up from germline, CDR1 is SGHAT and CDR2 is FQNNGV. This chain's CDR3 is CASSPIRGGSNGYTF. The CDR3 coding sequence is TGTGCCAGCAGCCCCATCAGGGGTGGTAGCAATGGCTACACCTTC. The full variable domain, completed using reference TRBV11-2 and TRBJ1-2, is EAGVAQSPRYKIIEKRQSVAFWCNPISGHATLYWYQQILGQGPKLLIQFQNNGVVDDSQLPKDRFSAERLKGVDSTLKIQPAKLEDSAVYLCASSPIRGGSNGYTFGSGTRLTVV.

This chain joins TRBV5-1 and TRBJ1-4, with TRBD1 identical over 9 bases. The CDR3 extends over 17 amino acids. V shed 0 bases and J 3 bases; nucleotides not matched to a gene: 6. Germline V gene lookup returns CDR1 SGHRS and CDR2 YFSETQ. The CDR3 region has the DNA TGCGCCAGCAGCTTGGGTTCTCGGACAGGGGCTAATGAAAAACTGTTTTTT. Protein sequence: CASSLGSRTGANEKLFF.

The V and J genes are TRBV6-1 and TRBJ2-1, with 7 bases identical to TRBD2. The CDR3 runs 17 residues. Trimming removed 0 bases from V and 4 bases from J; junction bases left unmatched: 9. Germline values: CDR1 MNHNS, CDR2 SASEGT. The CDR3 bases are TGTGCCAGCAGTGAAGCGCTTCGAAGCGGGACTTACAATGAGCAGTTCTTC. Translating gives CASSEALRSGTYNEQFF.

The J gene is TRBJ2-1, the V gene TRBV5-4; 8 positions agree with TRBD2. Germline V gene sequence: CDR1 SGHNT, CDR2 YYREEE (reference sequence). This CDR3 spans 15 amino acids. Losses at the gene ends were 3 bases for V and 7 bases for J; bases not matched to a gene: 9. The CDR3 DNA reads as TGTGCCAGCAGCTGGTGGGCGGGGGGTGAAAATGAGCAGTTCTTC. It encodes CASSWWAGGENEQFF.

The chain links TRBV6-1 to TRBJ2-5; D remains ambiguous. Germline CDR1 is MNHNS and CDR2 is SASEGT. Trimming took off 3 bases at V and 5 bases at J, with 10 bases between the two ends. The CDR3 runs to 13 residues. CDR3 bases: TGTGCCAGCAGTGACGGAGAACCGGAGACCCAGTACTTC. Translation: CASSDGEPETQYF.

DNA for the CDR3: TGTGCCAGCAGCCCCTCAGGGGGCTTCGCTGAAGCTTTCTTT. Translating gives CASSPSGGFAEAFF. J is TRBJ1-1 and V is TRBV21-1; TRBD1 is taken as the D call from the table, unchecked against the DNA. TRBV21-1 is a documented pseudogene. The CDR3 extends over 14 amino acids.

This clone was seen more than once but under ten times. The gene calls are TRBV5-4 and TRBJ2-3; TRBD2 might be the D (6 bases). V lost 1 base and J 1 base, leaving 7 bases between the germline ends. Germline V gene lookup returns CDR1 SGHNT and CDR2 YYREEE (reference sequence). This CDR3 spans 14 amino acids. The CDR3 loop reads CASSLSGGTDTQYF. Written as DNA, the CDR3 is TGTGCCAGCAGCTTGTCGGGGGGCACAGATACGCAGTATTTT.

This chain links TRBV25-1 with TRBJ1-6; 10 nucleotides line up with TRBD1. The CDR3 consists of 16 residues. Losses at the gene ends were 1 base for V and 9 bases for J; bases not matched to a gene: 6. The germline CDR1 and CDR2 sequences are MGHDK and SYGVNS. CDR3 protein: CASSESGQGLGSPLHF. DNA for the CDR3: TGTGCCAGCAGTGAATCGGGACAGGGGTTAGGTTCACCCCTCCACTTT.

The rearrangement joins TRBV6-6 to TRBJ2-1, with TRBD1 matching 7 bases. Germline CDR1 reads MNHNY; CDR2 reads SVGAGI (reference sequence). Trimming took 5 bases from V and 0 from J; bases not matched to a gene: 13. There are 18 residues in the CDR3. CDR3 nucleotides: TGTGCCAGCAGTCCCCTGCCGGGACAGATAACCTCCTACAATGAGCAGTTCTTC. Translation: CASSPLPGQITSYNEQFF.

The chain employs TRBV5-1 and TRBJ2-1, with a weak D call TRBD1 (6 bases). Germline-derived CDR1 and CDR2 are SGHRS and YFSETQ. V gave up 3 bases and J gave up 6 bases, with 19 bases separating them. The CDR3 length is 16 residues. CDR3 residues: CASSSGPGPQGNEQFF. CDR3 DNA sequence: TGCGCCAGCAGCTCCGGCCCGGGACCACAGGGCAATGAGCAGTTCTTC.

This clone was seen only a few times. V is TRBV6-2 or TRBV6-3 and J is TRBJ1-3; 7 nucleotides align to TRBD1. The V gene end was trimmed by 5 bases and the J gene end by 1 base; junction bases not matched to a gene: 8. Germline CDR1 is MNHEY and CDR2 is SVGEGT. The CDR3 runs 16 residues. The DNA for the CDR3 is TGTGCCAGCAGTCTCCCGGGACAGCCTTCTGGAAACACCATATATTTT. Protein product: CASSLPGQPSGNTIYF.

This chain links TRBV19 with TRBJ2-7, with D possibly matching TRBD2 (5 bases). Germline CDR1 is LNHDA and CDR2 is SQIVND (reference sequence). The CDR3 loop spans 14 amino acids. V was shortened by 0 bases and J by 5 bases, with 11 bases between the two germline ends. CDR3 sequence reads: CASSIDGDLDEQYF. Here the CDR3 DNA reads TGTGCCAGTAGTATAGACGGGGATCTCGACGAGCAGTACTTC.

The table lists this clone with a count of one. This chain connects TRBV14 to TRBJ2-7, with D unresolved. V was trimmed by 1 base and J by 0 bases, leaving 10 bases between them. The germline CDR1 and CDR2 sequences are SGHDN and FVKESK. This CDR3 has 15 residues. CDR3: CASSQASWSSYEQYF. The CDR3 nucleotides read TGTGCCAGCAGCCAAGCCAGCTGGAGCTCCTACGAGCAGTACTTC.

This chain connects TRBV5-1 to TRBJ2-5, with D tentatively TRBD1 (5 bases). Germline V lookup: CDR1 SGHRS, CDR2 YFSETQ. CDR3 length equals 15 residues. V lost 4 bases and J 6 bases, leaving 19 bases between the germline ends. CDR3 sequence reads: CASSAADTVVKTQYF. In DNA, the CDR3 is TGCGCCAGCAGCGCGGCGGACACTGTGGTAAAGACCCAGTACTTC.

This rearrangement joins TRBV5-1 to TRBJ2-5; 12 bases fit TRBD2. V lost 3 bases, J lost 4 bases, and 7 bases stayed unmatched. The germline V gene encodes CDR1 SGHRS and CDR2 YFSETQ. This CDR3 comprises 16 residues. The CDR3 region has the DNA TGCGCCAGCAGCTCCCGACTAGCGGGGGCTGGAGAGACCCAGTACTTC. The encoded protein is CASSSRLAGAGETQYF.

The rearrangement uses TRBV3-1 (or the pseudogene TRBV3-2) and TRBJ1-2, with a weak D call TRBD1 (6 bases). The germline V gene has CDR1 LGHDT and CDR2 YNNKEL (reference sequence). The CDR3 has 16 residues. V lost 0 bases and J lost 0, with 11 bases in between. In DNA, the CDR3 is TGTGCCAGCAGCCAAGATCGAGAGGGGGCTAACTATGGCTACACCTTC. This encodes CASSQDREGANYGYTF.

The gene calls are TRBV27 and TRBJ2-1; a possible D gene is TRBD2 (6 bases). Trimming left V 4 bases short and J 8 bases short, with 18 bases between. Germline V lookup: CDR1 MNHEY, CDR2 SMNVEV (reference sequence). The CDR3 is 15 amino acids. Here the CDR3 DNA reads TGTGCCAGCAGTTCCCTCACGGGAGCCGGCTATGAGCAGTTCTTC. It specifies CASSSLTGAGYEQFF.

This chain connects TRBV5-6 to TRBJ1-1, with D tentatively TRBD1 (6 bases). The CDR3 has 17 amino acids. V gave up 2 bases and J gave up 4 bases, with 21 bases separating them. CDR1 and CDR2 from the germline V gene are SGHDT and YYEEEE. The CDR3 sequence: CASSFGRVGGRSTEAFF. CDR3 sequence (DNA): TGTGCCAGCAGCTTCGGGAGGGTAGGGGGGAGAAGCACTGAAGCTTTCTTT.

The chain has TRBV27 and TRBJ1-5, with D possibly being TRBD1 (5 bases). The V gene lost 4 bases and the J gene lost 2 bases, with 9 bases spanning the gap. CDR3 size: 14 residues. In germline, CDR1 is MNHEY, CDR2 SMNVEV (reference sequence). The CDR3: CASSYKGGNQPQHF. The CDR3 bases are TGTGCCAGCAGTTATAAAGGGGGCAATCAGCCCCAGCATTTT.